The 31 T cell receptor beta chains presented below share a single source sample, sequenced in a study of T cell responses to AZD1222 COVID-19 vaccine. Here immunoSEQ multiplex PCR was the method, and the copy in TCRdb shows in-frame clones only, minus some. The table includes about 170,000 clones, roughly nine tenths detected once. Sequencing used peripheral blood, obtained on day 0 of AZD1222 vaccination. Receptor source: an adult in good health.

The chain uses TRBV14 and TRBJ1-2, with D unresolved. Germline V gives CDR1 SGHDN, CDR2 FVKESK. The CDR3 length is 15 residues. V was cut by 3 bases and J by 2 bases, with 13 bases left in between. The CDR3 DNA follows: TGTGCCAGCAGCCAGGGCATAGGGCACAACTATGGCTACACCTTC. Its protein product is CASSQGIGHNYGYTF.

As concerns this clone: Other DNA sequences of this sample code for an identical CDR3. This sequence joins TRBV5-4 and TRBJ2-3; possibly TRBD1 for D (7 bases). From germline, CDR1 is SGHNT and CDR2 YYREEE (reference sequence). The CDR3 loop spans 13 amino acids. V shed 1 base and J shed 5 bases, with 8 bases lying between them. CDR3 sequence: CASSLQGGDTQYF. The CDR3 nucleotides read TGTGCCAGCAGCTTGCAGGGGGGAGATACGCAGTATTTT.

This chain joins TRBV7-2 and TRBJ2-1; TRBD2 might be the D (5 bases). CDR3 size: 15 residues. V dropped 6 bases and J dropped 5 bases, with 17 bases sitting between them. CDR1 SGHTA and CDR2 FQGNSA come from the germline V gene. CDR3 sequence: CASRSAEAPHNEQFF. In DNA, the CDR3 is TGTGCCAGCAGGTCTGCGGAGGCCCCTCACAATGAGCAGTTCTTC. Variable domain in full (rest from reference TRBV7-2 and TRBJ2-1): GAGVSQSPSNKVTEKGKDVELRCDPISGHTALYWYRQSLGQGLEFLIYFQGNSAPDKSGLPSDRFSAERTGGSVSTLTIQRTQQEDSAVYLCASRSAEAPHNEQFFGPGTRLTVL.

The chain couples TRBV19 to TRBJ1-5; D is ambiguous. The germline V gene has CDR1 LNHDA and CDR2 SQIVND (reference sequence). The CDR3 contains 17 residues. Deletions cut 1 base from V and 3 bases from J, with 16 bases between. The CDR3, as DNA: TGTGCCAGTAGTATAGGATTCGGACGGTTCTTCAATCAGCCCCAGCATTTT. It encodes CASSIGFGRFFNQPQHF.

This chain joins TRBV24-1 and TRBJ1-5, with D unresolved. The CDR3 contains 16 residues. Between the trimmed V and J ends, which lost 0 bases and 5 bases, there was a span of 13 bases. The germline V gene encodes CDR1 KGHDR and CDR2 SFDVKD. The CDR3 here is CATSDLVRGRDQPQHF. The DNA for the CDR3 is TGTGCCACCAGTGATTTGGTACGGGGAAGAGATCAGCCCCAGCATTTT.

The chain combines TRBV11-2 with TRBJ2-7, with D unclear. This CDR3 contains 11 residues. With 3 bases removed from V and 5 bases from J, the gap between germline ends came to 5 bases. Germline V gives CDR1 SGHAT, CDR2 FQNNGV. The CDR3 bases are TGTGCCAGCAGCTTTATCCACGAGCAGTACTTC. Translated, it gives CASSFIHEQYF.

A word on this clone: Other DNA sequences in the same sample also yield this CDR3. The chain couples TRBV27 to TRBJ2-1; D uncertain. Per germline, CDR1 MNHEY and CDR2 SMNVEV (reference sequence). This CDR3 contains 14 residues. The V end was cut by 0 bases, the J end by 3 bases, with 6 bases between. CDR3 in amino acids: CASSLSAGYNEQFF. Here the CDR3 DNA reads TGTGCCAGCAGTTTATCGGCTGGCTACAATGAGCAGTTCTTC.

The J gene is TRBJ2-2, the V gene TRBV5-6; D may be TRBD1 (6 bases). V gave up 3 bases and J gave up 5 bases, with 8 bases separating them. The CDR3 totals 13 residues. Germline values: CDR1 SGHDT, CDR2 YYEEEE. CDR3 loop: CASSSQGTGELFF. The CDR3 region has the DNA TGTGCCAGCAGCTCACAGGGAACCGGGGAGCTGTTTTTT.

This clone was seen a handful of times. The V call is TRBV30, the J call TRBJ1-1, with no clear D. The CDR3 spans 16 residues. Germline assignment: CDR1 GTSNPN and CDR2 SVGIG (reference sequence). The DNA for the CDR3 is TGTGCTTCGATCGGGTGGGCCTTAAGGGTGAACACTGAAGCTTTCTTT. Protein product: CASIGWALRVNTEAFF.

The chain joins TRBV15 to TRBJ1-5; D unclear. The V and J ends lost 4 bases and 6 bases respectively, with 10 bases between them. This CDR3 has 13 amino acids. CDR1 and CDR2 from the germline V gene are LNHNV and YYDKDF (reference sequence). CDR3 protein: CATSKTVIQPQHF. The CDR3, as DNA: TGTGCCACCAGCAAAACAGTGATTCAGCCCCAGCATTTT.

The CDR3 sequence is CASGPRDTEAFF. In DNA form, the CDR3 reads TGTGCCAGCGGTCCAAGGGACACTGAAGCTTTCTTT. The chain has TRBV6-5 and TRBJ1-1; no clear D gene. Between the trimmed V and J ends, which lost 8 bases and 3 bases, there was a span of 10 bases. Germline CDR1 is MNHEY and CDR2 is SVGAGI. CDR3 length equals 12 residues.

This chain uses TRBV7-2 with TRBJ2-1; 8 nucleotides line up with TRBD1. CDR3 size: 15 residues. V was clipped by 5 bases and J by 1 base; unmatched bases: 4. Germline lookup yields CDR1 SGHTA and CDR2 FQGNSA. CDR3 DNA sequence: TGTGCCAGCAGCAGACAGGGGATTTCCTACAATGAGCAGTTCTTC. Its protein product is CASSRQGISYNEQFF.

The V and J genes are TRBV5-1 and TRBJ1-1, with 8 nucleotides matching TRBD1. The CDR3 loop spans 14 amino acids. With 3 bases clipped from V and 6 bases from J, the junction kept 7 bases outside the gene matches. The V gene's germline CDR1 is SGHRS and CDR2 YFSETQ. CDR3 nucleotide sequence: TGCGCCAGCAGCTGGACAGGGCAGGTTTCTGAAGCTTTCTTT. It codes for CASSWTGQVSEAFF.

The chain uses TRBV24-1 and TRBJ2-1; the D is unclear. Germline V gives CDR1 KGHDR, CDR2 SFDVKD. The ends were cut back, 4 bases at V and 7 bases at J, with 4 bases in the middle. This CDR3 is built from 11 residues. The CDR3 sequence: CATSDRNEQFF. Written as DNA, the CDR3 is TGTGCCACCAGTGACAGGAATGAGCAGTTCTTC.

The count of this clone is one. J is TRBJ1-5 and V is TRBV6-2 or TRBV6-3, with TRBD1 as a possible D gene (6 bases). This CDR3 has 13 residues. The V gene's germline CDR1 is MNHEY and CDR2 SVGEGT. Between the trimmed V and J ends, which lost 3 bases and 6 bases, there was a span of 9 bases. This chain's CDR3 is CASSYSRGQPQHF. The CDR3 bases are TGTGCCAGCAGTTATTCCAGGGGTCAGCCCCAGCATTTT.

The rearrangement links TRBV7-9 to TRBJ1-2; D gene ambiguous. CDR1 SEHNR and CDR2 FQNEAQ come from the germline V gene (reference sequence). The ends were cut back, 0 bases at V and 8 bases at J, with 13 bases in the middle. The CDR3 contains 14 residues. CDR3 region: CASSLADGREGYTF. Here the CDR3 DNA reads TGTGCCAGCAGCTTAGCGGACGGGCGGGAAGGCTACACCTTC.

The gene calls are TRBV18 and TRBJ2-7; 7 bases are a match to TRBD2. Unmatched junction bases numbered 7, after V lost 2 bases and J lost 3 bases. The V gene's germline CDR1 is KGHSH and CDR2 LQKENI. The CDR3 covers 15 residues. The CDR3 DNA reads TGTGCCAGCTCACCAGTTGCGGGAGCCGGCTACGAGCAGTACTTC. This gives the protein CASSPVAGAGYEQYF.

In nucleotides, the CDR3 is TGTGCCAGCAGCACCGTACCTTACTATGGCTACACCTTC. Protein: CASSTVPYYGYTF. The rearrangement uses TRBV7-8 and TRBJ1-2, with no clear D. The CDR3 sequence is 13 residues long. CDR1 is SGHVS and CDR2 is FQNEAQ in the germline V gene. Trimming stripped 5 bases from V and 3 bases from J, with 10 bases between.

CDR3 in DNA: TGCGCCAGCAGCACCGACAGGGCTGAAGCTTTCTTT. It specifies CASSTDRAEAFF. The J gene is TRBJ1-1, the V gene TRBV5-1, with 7 nucleotides matching TRBD1. Losses at the gene ends were 4 bases for V and 6 bases for J; bases not matched to a gene: 3. Germline V lookup: CDR1 SGHRS, CDR2 YFSETQ. The CDR3 consists of 12 residues.

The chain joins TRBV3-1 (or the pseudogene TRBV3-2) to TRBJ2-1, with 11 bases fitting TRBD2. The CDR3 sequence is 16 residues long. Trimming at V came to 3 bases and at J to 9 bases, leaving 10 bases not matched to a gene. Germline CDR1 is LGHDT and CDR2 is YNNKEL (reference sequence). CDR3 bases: TGTGCCAGCAGCCATGGGACTAGCGGACGTAGGGGTGAGCAGTTCTTC. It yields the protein CASSHGTSGRRGEQFF.

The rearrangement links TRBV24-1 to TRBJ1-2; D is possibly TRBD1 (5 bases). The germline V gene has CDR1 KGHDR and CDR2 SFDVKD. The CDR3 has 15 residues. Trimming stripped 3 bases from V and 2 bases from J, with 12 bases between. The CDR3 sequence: CATSDRSGTNYGYTF. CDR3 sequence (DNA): TGTGCCACCAGTGATCGTTCCGGGACCAACTATGGCTACACCTTC.

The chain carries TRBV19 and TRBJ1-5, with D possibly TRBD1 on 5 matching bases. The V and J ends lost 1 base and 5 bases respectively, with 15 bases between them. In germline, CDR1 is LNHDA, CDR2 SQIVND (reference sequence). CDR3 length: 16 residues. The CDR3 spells CASSIGRGRGDQPQHF. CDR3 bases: TGTGCCAGTAGTATAGGGAGGGGCCGCGGTGATCAGCCCCAGCATTTT.

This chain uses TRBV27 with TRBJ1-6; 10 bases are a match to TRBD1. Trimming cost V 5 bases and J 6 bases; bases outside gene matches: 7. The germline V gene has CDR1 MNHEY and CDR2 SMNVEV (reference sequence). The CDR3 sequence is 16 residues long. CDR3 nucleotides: TGTGCCAGCAGTCGCCCGACAGGGGGCGGTAATTCACCCCTCCACTTT. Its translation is CASSRPTGGGNSPLHF.

The CDR3 nucleotides read TGTGCCAGCAGCTTGGCGGGGGTCACTGAAGCTTTCTTT. Translated: CASSLAGVTEAFF. This rearrangement joins TRBV5-6 to TRBJ1-1; the D gene is possibly TRBD1 (5 bases). The CDR3 totals 13 residues. The V and J ends lost 0 bases and 4 bases respectively, with 7 bases between them. Germline V CDR1 and CDR2: SGHDT, YYEEEE.

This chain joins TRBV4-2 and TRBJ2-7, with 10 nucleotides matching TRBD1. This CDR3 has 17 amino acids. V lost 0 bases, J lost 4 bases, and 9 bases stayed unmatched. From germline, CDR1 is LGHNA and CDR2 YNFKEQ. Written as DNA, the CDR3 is TGTGCCAGCAGCCAAGAAGGGACAGGGGCCCTTGGTTACGAGCAGTACTTC. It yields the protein CASSQEGTGALGYEQYF.

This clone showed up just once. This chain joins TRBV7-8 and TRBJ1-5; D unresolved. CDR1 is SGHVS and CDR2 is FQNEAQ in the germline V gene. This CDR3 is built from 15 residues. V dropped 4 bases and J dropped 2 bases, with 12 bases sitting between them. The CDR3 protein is CASSSLPGGNQPQHF. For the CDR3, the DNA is TGTGCCAGCAGCTCATTACCGGGTGGCAATCAGCCCCAGCATTTT. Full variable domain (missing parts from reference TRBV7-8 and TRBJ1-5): GAGVSQSPRYKVAKRGQDVALRCDPISGHVSLFWYQQALGQGPEFLTYFQNEAQLDKSGLPSDRFFAERPEGSVSTLKIQRTQQEDSAVYLCASSSLPGGNQPQHFGDGTRLSIL.

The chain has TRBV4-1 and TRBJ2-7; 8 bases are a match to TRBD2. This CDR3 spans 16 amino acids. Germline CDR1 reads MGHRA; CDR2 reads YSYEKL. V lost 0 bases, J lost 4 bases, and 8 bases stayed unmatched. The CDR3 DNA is TGCGCCAGCAGCCAAGATGGTAGCGGGGTAACGTACGAGCAGTACTTC. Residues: CASSQDGSGVTYEQYF.

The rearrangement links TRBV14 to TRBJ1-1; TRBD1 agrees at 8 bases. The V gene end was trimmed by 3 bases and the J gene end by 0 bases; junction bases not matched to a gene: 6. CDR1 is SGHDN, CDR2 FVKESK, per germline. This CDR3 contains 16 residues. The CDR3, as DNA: TGTGCCAGCAGCCAGGCGACAGGGGCCCTGAACACTGAAGCTTTCTTT. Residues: CASSQATGALNTEAFF.

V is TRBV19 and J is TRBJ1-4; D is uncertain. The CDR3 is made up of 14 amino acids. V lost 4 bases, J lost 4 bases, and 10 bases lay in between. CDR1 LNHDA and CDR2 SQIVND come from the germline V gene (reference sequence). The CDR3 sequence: CASSRGDFNEKLFF. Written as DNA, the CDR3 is TGTGCCAGTAGTAGAGGCGATTTTAATGAAAAACTGTTTTTT.

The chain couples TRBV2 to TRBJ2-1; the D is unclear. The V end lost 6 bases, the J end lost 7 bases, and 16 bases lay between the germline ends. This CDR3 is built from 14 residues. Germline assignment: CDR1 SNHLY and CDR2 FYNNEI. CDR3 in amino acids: CASRYTGRVNEQFF. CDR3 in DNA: TGTGCCAGCAGGTATACTGGAAGAGTAAATGAGCAGTTCTTC.

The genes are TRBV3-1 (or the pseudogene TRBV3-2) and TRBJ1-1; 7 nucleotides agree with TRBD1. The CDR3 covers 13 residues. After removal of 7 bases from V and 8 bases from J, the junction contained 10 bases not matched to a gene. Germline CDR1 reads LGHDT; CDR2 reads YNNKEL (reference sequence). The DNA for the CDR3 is TGTGCCAGCACCCTAGGGGACAGAGGCGAAGCTTTCTTT. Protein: CASTLGDRGEAFF.